This TCR beta chain was identified in a study of OX40 agonist ivuxolimab in advanced cancers. Germline-derived CDR1 and CDR2 are SNHLY and FYNNEI. The germline V and J ends were trimmed by 7 bases and 5 bases, with 11 bases remaining between them. The CDR3 is 12 amino acids. This clone counts as medium-sized (0.01 to 0.1%). The method was immunoSEQ multiplex PCR; TCRdb's version includes in-frame clones alone and lacks a portion of them. The sample has around 70,000 clones; under 85% are singletons. Specimen: CD4+ or CD8+ T cells sorted from blood, collected in a trial of the OX40 agonist ivuxolimab. This rearrangement joins TRBV2 to TRBJ2-5; D not certain. The TCR was taken from an adult with an advanced solid tumor such as melanoma, head and neck, liver or kidney cancer. DNA of the CDR3: TGTGCCAGCACGGCAGGTTGGGAGACCCAGTACTTC. Translation gives CASTAGWETQYF.